This T cell receptor (beta chain) emerged from a study of post-analysis software for immune sequencing data. General study results and limits: Controls had lower frequencies than patients of 4 or 5 TRBV segments, which included TRBV5-6, TRBV5-1 and TRBV20-1.

To note about this clonotype: What it binds is not known. An end of the junction does not agree with germline; a read error may underlie this.

Germline V gene data show CDR1 as KGHDR and CDR2 as SFDVKD. This CDR3 has 18 residues. Unique molecular identifiers featured in each of the TCR beta cDNA libraries. Approximately 500,000 cDNA molecules were obtained per 1 to 10 million input T cells. TCRdb passed the PCR reads through MiXCR, listing each CDR3 protein once. Of hundreds of thousands of distinct CDR3 sequences listed, roughly two fifths are singletons. The specimen sequenced was blood. The genes are TRBV24-1 and TRBJ2-1, with TRBD2 matching 13 bases. This TCR was recovered from a girl aged 5-17 years with multiple sclerosis. The CDR3 here is CATGDPTGLAGDYNEQFF. CDR3 DNA: TGTGCCACCGGTGATCCTACTGGACTAGCGGGAGACTACAATGAGCAGTTCTTC.